The 22 T cell receptor beta chains reported below all come from one sample, sequenced in a study of T cell responses to AZD1222 COVID-19 vaccine. Clones were sequenced by immunoSEQ multiplex PCR, and TCRdb holds only the in-frame ones, with some missing. The sample includes some 130,000 clones, 70% to 90% of them seen just once. The sequenced sample was peripheral blood, obtained on day 0 of AZD1222 vaccination. These receptors were collected from an adult in good health.

This chain connects TRBV11-2 to TRBJ1-4; TRBD1 might be the D (5 bases). Germline-derived CDR1 and CDR2 are SGHAT and FQNNGV. The CDR3 runs 15 residues. With 1 base removed from V and 6 bases from J, the gap between germline ends came to 12 bases. The CDR3 region is CASSLVQGVDEKLFF. The CDR3 DNA follows: TGTGCCAGCAGCTTAGTTCAGGGAGTAGATGAAAAACTGTTTTTT. The full variable domain, with the rest looked up from reference TRBV11-2 and TRBJ1-4, is EAGVAQSPRYKIIEKRQSVAFWCNPISGHATLYWYQQILGQGPKLLIQFQNNGVVDDSQLPKDRFSAERLKGVDSTLKIQPAKLEDSAVYLCASSLVQGVDEKLFFGSGTQLSVL.

V is TRBV5-1 and J is TRBJ2-5, with 8 bases that match TRBD1. Germline V gene data show CDR1 as SGHRS and CDR2 as YFSETQ. CDR3 length: 16 residues. Trimming removed 0 bases from V and 7 bases from J; junction bases left unmatched: 11. CDR3 loop: CASSLGLAGGARTQYF. The CDR3 nucleotides are TGCGCCAGCAGCTTGGGATTGGCAGGGGGCGCTCGGACCCAGTACTTC. The entire variable domain, with the rest obtained from reference TRBV5-1 and TRBJ2-5, is as follows: KAGVTQTPRYLIKTRGQQVTLSCSPISGHRSVSWYQQTPGQGLQFLFEYFSETQRNKGNFPGRFSGRQFSNSRSEMNVSTLELGDSALYLCASSLGLAGGARTQYFGPGTRLLVL.

V usage is TRBV2 and J usage is TRBJ2-4; possible D gene TRBD2, 6 bases. The CDR3 consists of 17 residues. Germline CDR1 reads SNHLY; CDR2 reads FYNNEI. Trimming left V 4 bases short and J 0 bases short, with 16 bases between. As DNA, the CDR3 is TGTGCCAGCAGTGGCGGGGTGGTGCTCCTAGCCAAAAACATTCAGTACTTC. It specifies CASSGGVVLLAKNIQYF.

The CDR3 bases are TGCGCCAGCAGTCAGACCGGGGTTGGCAATCAGCCCCAGCATTTT. Translation: CASSQTGVGNQPQHF. The chain has TRBV4-3 and TRBJ1-5; D remains ambiguous. The CDR3 is 15 amino acids. The V end was cut by 6 bases, the J end by 2 bases, with 14 bases between. Germline-derived CDR1 and CDR2 are LGHNA and YSLEER.

The V call is TRBV2, the J call TRBJ1-5; 7 nucleotides line up with TRBD1. The CDR3 is 15 residues long. Germline trimming cut 6 bases from V and 0 bases from J; bases unmatched to any gene: 5. From germline, CDR1 is SNHLY and CDR2 FYNNEI. The CDR3 here is CASSGGTASNQPQHF. The CDR3 nucleotides are TGTGCCAGCAGCGGTGGGACAGCTAGCAATCAGCCCCAGCATTTT. The complete variable domain, with remaining parts taken from reference TRBV2 and TRBJ1-5, reads EPEVTQTPSHQVTQMGQEVILRCVPISNHLYFYWYRQILGQKVEFLVSFYNNEISEKSEIFDDQFSVERPDGSNFTLKIRSTKLEDSAMYFCASSGGTASNQPQHFGDGTRLSIL.

The V and J genes are TRBV29-1 and TRBJ2-7; 7 bases align to TRBD1. V was clipped by 4 bases and J by 0 bases; unmatched bases: 12. Germline CDR1 SQVTM, CDR2 ANQGSEA. CDR3 length: 16 amino acids. CDR3 region: CSVGRGWGSSSYEQYF. The CDR3 bases are TGCAGCGTTGGCAGGGGGTGGGGGAGCTCCTCCTACGAGCAGTACTTC.

The rearrangement uses TRBV14 and TRBJ1-1; possibly TRBD1 for D (6 bases). The CDR3 consists of 14 residues. Germline loops: CDR1 SGHDN, CDR2 FVKESK. Trimming removed 1 base at V and 4 bases at J, with 10 bases between. CDR3 nucleotides: TGTGCCAGCAGCCAAGCGCAGGGGAGCACTGAAGCTTTCTTT. Protein: CASSQAQGSTEAFF.

The J gene is TRBJ2-1, the V gene TRBV11-2; perhaps TRBD2 as D (5 bases). V was shortened by 5 bases and J by 4 bases, with 12 bases between the two germline ends. The CDR3 consists of 14 residues. The germline gives CDR1 SGHAT, CDR2 FQNNGV. DNA of the CDR3: TGTGCCAGCAGCCACGGAGGACGGTACAATGAGCAGTTCTTC. It yields the protein CASSHGGRYNEQFF.

The CDR3 is CASSQVPTSGPTGELFF. CDR3 in DNA: TGTGCCAGCAGCCAAGTACCGACTAGCGGGCCCACCGGGGAGCTGTTTTTT. The chain employs TRBV3-1 (or the pseudogene TRBV3-2) and TRBJ2-2; 10 positions match TRBD2. The CDR3 runs to 17 residues. Germline CDR1 and CDR2: LGHDT and YNNKEL (reference sequence). V shed 1 base, J shed 4 bases, and the junction held 6 bases outside the gene matches.

This clone was counted a few times. The V call is TRBV27, the J call TRBJ1-1, with D perhaps matching TRBD1 (5 bases). Trimming cost V 2 bases and J 7 bases, with 8 bases left between them. Germline V gene lookup returns CDR1 MNHEY and CDR2 SMNVEV (reference sequence). The CDR3 runs 12 residues. CDR3 coding DNA: TGTGCCAGCAGTTTAAGGCAGGGTGAAGCTTTCTTT. Translation: CASSLRQGEAFF.

The rearrangement links TRBV28 to TRBJ2-7; TRBD1 matches 7 bases. Germline trimming cut 2 bases from V and 1 base from J; bases unmatched to any gene: 8. This CDR3 spans 16 amino acids. The germline V gene encodes CDR1 MDHEN and CDR2 SYDVKM. In DNA, the CDR3 is TGTGCCAGCAGTTTAACTCCGGGACAGCGTTCCTACGAGCAGTACTTC. This sequence encodes CASSLTPGQRSYEQYF.

This clone appeared a single time. The chain employs TRBV15 and TRBJ2-5; D unresolved. The V and J ends lost 0 bases and 3 bases respectively, with 8 bases between them. The length of the CDR3 is 14 residues. Germline CDR1 is LNHNV and CDR2 is YYDKDF (reference sequence). CDR3 region: CATSRDLGEETQYF. DNA for the CDR3: TGTGCCACCAGCAGAGATCTTGGGGAAGAGACCCAGTACTTC.

This chain uses TRBV14 with TRBJ1-1; no clear D. This CDR3 is built from 14 residues. The V end was cut by 2 bases, the J end by 6 bases, with 13 bases between. From germline, CDR1 is SGHDN and CDR2 FVKESK. The CDR3 DNA reads as TGTGCCAGCAGCCAATTTTCTGGTAGCGCTGAAGCTTTCTTT. It specifies CASSQFSGSAEAFF.

The chain couples TRBV2 to TRBJ1-5; D is undetermined. V lost 3 bases and J lost 9, with 18 bases in between. CDR1 is SNHLY and CDR2 is FYNNEI in the germline V gene. This CDR3 spans 15 amino acids. Written as DNA, the CDR3 is TGTGCCAGCAGTGACGTAAAGGGCGGGCTGAGGCCCCAGCATTTT. Translated, it gives CASSDVKGGLRPQHF.

The J gene is TRBJ2-1, the V gene TRBV5-1; the D is unclear. The CDR3 loop spans 12 amino acids. Germline values: CDR1 SGHRS, CDR2 YFSETQ. V was clipped by 7 bases and J by 7 bases, with 12 bases between them. DNA of the CDR3: TGCGCCAGCGGGCTAGTGGGGAATGAGCAGTTCTTC. Amino acids: CASGLVGNEQFF.

This chain connects TRBV5-4 to TRBJ1-3; tentative D call: TRBD1 (5 bases). V lost 0 bases, J lost 4 bases, and 17 bases lay in between. The CDR3 runs 17 residues. The germline CDR1 and CDR2 sequences are SGHNT and YYREEE (reference sequence). This CDR3 reads CASSLVQGARLGNTIYF. DNA for the CDR3: TGTGCCAGCAGCTTGGTGCAGGGTGCTCGCTTGGGAAACACCATATATTTT.

The J gene is TRBJ1-1, the V gene TRBV6-2 or TRBV6-3, with D perhaps matching TRBD1 (6 bases). Germline V gives CDR1 MNHEY, CDR2 SVGEGT. Trimming took off 6 bases at V and 5 bases at J, with 16 bases between the two ends. CDR3 size: 14 residues. The CDR3 DNA follows: TGTGCCAGCAGCCCAGGGGCGCGGGGGACTGAAGCTTTCTTT. Encoded protein: CASSPGARGTEAFF.

This sequence joins TRBV10-2 and TRBJ1-5; a weak D match, TRBD1 (5 bases). V shed 3 bases and J shed 4 bases, with 7 bases lying between them. This CDR3 has 13 residues. The V gene's germline CDR1 is WSHSY and CDR2 SAAADI. CDR3 sequence (DNA): TGCGCCAGCAGTGACAGGGAGAATCAGCCCCAGCATTTT. Translated, it gives CASSDRENQPQHF.

The CDR3, as DNA: TGTGCCAGCAGTGAAGGGAAAGCTTTCTTT. Its protein product is CASSEGKAFF. The chain links TRBV2 to TRBJ1-1; D is unclear. Trimming left V 1 base short and J 9 bases short, with 3 bases between. Germline V CDR1 and CDR2: SNHLY, FYNNEI. The CDR3 totals 10 residues.

This chain connects TRBV19 to TRBJ1-4, with D possibly being TRBD1 (5 bases). Trimming stripped 4 bases from V and 0 bases from J, with 27 bases between. CDR1 is LNHDA and CDR2 is SQIVND in the germline V gene (reference sequence). This CDR3 is built from 21 residues. The CDR3 loop reads CASSTLKPLGRRTSTNEKLFF. DNA for the CDR3: TGTGCCAGTAGTACCCTGAAGCCCCTGGGGCGCCGAACCTCAACTAATGAAAAACTGTTTTTT. Complete variable domain (other parts from reference TRBV19 and TRBJ1-4): DGGITQSPKYLFRKEGQNVTLSCEQNLNHDAMYWYRQDPGQGLRLIYYSQIVNDFQKGDIAEGYSVSREKKESFPLTVTSAQKNPTAFYLCASSTLKPLGRRTSTNEKLFFGSGTQLSVL.

This sequence joins TRBV7-2 and TRBJ1-1, with D possibly being TRBD1 (5 bases). Looked up from germline, CDR1 is SGHTA and CDR2 is FQGNSA. The CDR3 is made up of 14 amino acids. V shed 0 bases and J shed 6 bases, with 11 bases lying between them. CDR3 nucleotides: TGTGCCAGCAGCTTAGCAGGAGGGACTGCTGAAGCTTTCTTT. Its translation: CASSLAGGTAEAFF.

The chain carries TRBV14 and TRBJ1-5; D is undetermined. The CDR3 is 13 amino acids. Trimming took 3 bases from V and 4 from J, leaving 7 bases between them. Germline loops: CDR1 SGHDN, CDR2 FVKESK. The CDR3 nucleotides read TGTGCCAGCAGCCAGAAGGGAAATCAGCCCCAGCATTTT. This sequence encodes CASSQKGNQPQHF.